This T cell receptor (beta chain) derives from a study of glioma-infiltrating T cells. The overall study: Before surgery, glioma patients received dexamethasone for at most six days.

This clonotype occurred a few times. Using RNA template, CDR3s of TCR alpha and beta were amplified with iRepertoire arm-PCR. MiXCR, applied by TCRdb to the multiplex PCR reads, yields one record per CDR3 protein. The sample consists of 300,000 to 400,000 distinct CDR3 sequences, 41% of them appearing once. The germline gives CDR1 MRHNA, CDR2 SNTAGT. The CDR3 extends over 16 amino acids. The ends were cut back, 0 bases at V and 7 bases at J, with 16 bases in the middle. The sequenced sample was glioma tissue, nonneoplastic brain tissue, or PBMCs (not recorded which). The receptor was isolated from a human donor with low-grade glioma or glioblastoma, undergoing nonglioma brain surgery, or in good health (not recorded which). J is TRBJ2-1 and V is TRBV6-4, with D tentatively TRBD2 (6 bases). CDR3: CASSDSPSGEANEQFF. CDR3 in DNA: TGTGCCAGCAGTGACTCGCCCTCGGGAGAGGCAAATGAGCAGTTCTTC.